A single sample is the source of the 26 T cell receptor beta chains below, sequenced in a study of T cells in Graves' hyperthyroidism and ophthalmopathy. From RNA transcripts, TCR beta CDR3 regions were amplified. The primer set for the first-round RT-PCR of the TCR CDR3 was HTBI. TCRdb reprocessed the multiplex PCR reads with MiXCR, giving one entry per CDR3 protein. The table shows around 190,000 distinct CDR3 sequences, with around 16% occurring only once. Sequenced: blood. These receptors all stem from a woman between 50 and 59 years old with Graves' hyperthyroidism.

This clonotype was observed many times. The CDR3 reads CSARDLVLIAAQYF. The CDR3 DNA is TGCAGTGCTAGAGATCTGGTCCTAATAGCGGCCCAGTACTTC. The J gene is TRBJ2-5, the V gene TRBV20-1, with D perhaps matching TRBD2 (6 bases). Trimming took 0 bases from V and 9 from J, leaving 17 bases between them. Germline V gives CDR1 DFQATT, CDR2 SNEGSKA (reference sequence). The CDR3 has 14 amino acids.

This chain joins TRBV4-1 and TRBJ2-7; no definite D call. CDR1 and CDR2 (germline): MGHRA, YSYEKL. CDR3 length equals 13 residues. The V end was cut by 0 bases, the J end by 4 bases, with 7 bases between. The CDR3 nucleotides are TGCGCCAGCAGCCAAGAAACTGAGTACGAGCAGTACTTC. Its protein product is CASSQETEYEQYF.

This clonotype was seen a few times. V is TRBV12-3 or TRBV12-4 and J is TRBJ2-7; D not certain. The CDR3 covers 13 residues. The germline V and J ends were trimmed by 6 bases and 2 bases, with 11 bases remaining between them. CDR3 residues: CASSLLDTYEQYF. In nucleotides, the CDR3 is TGTGCCAGCAGCCTACTGGATACCTACGAGCAGTACTTC.

This clonotype was counted ten times or more. The V call is TRBV5-1, the J call TRBJ2-1; TRBD2 might be the D (5 bases). Germline V gene data show CDR1 as SGHRS and CDR2 as YFSETQ. Trimming removed 2 bases from V and 5 bases from J, with 14 bases in between. The CDR3 is 15 amino acids. The CDR3 DNA reads as TGCGCCAGCAGCTTCCGAGCTCGAGGGAACAATGAGCAGTTCTTC. Translated, it gives CASSFRARGNNEQFF. The complete variable domain, with remaining parts taken from reference TRBV5-1 and TRBJ2-1, reads KAGVTQTPRYLIKTRGQQVTLSCSPISGHRSVSWYQQTPGQGLQFLFEYFSETQRNKGNFPGRFSGRQFSNSRSEMNVSTLELGDSALYLCASSFRARGNNEQFFGPGTRLTVL.

The table lists this clonotype with many counts. This rearrangement joins TRBV7-8 to TRBJ2-3, with TRBD2 matching over 11 bases. Losses at the gene ends were 5 bases for V and 2 bases for J; bases not matched to a gene: 15. CDR1 is SGHVS and CDR2 is FQNEAQ in the germline V gene. CDR3 length equals 19 residues. The CDR3 coding sequence is TGTGCCAGCAGCACGATAAGGGCTAGCGGGAGGCGGAACACAGATACGCAGTATTTT. Protein sequence: CASSTIRASGRRNTDTQYF. The full variable domain, completed using reference TRBV7-8 and TRBJ2-3, is GAGVSQSPRYKVAKRGQDVALRCDPISGHVSLFWYQQALGQGPEFLTYFQNEAQLDKSGLPSDRFFAERPEGSVSTLKIQRTQQEDSAVYLCASSTIRASGRRNTDTQYFGPGTRLTVL.

This clonotype came up many times. V gene TRBV29-1 combines with J gene TRBJ2-7; TRBD2 is a possible D gene (6 bases). Germline CDR1 is SQVTM and CDR2 is ANQGSEA. This CDR3 contains 13 residues. V lost 4 bases and J 3 bases, leaving 13 bases between the germline ends. The DNA of the CDR3 is TGCAGCGTTGGGAGGGCGGGAAACTACGAGCAGTACTTC. Encoded protein: CSVGRAGNYEQYF.

This clonotype has ten or more counts. The V gene is TRBV6-1, the J gene TRBJ2-2, with D maybe TRBD1 (6 bases). Trimming left V 6 bases short and J 3 bases short, with 14 bases between. The length of the CDR3 is 15 residues. Germline loops: CDR1 MNHNS, CDR2 SASEGT. The CDR3 loop reads CASRRTEQDTGELFF. Written as DNA, the CDR3 is TGTGCCAGCAGACGGACAGAACAGGACACCGGGGAGCTGTTTTTT.

This clonotype was counted at least ten times. The chain is built from TRBV20-1 and TRBJ1-2, with D tentatively TRBD1 (5 bases). The V gene's germline CDR1 is DFQATT and CDR2 SNEGSKA (reference sequence). The CDR3 loop spans 14 amino acids. The germline V and J ends were trimmed by 3 bases and 4 bases, with 15 bases remaining between them. DNA of the CDR3: TGCAGTGCTAGCGGGGCCGAGGGAGCCTATGGCTACACCTTC. Protein sequence: CSASGAEGAYGYTF.

At least ten counts were recorded for this clonotype. The gene calls are TRBV11-2 and TRBJ1-2; no reliable D call. This CDR3 is built from 12 residues. Trimming removed 4 bases at V and 8 bases at J, with 11 bases between. Germline loops: CDR1 SGHAT, CDR2 FQNNGV. The CDR3 sequence: CASSSSLVGYTF. CDR3 in DNA: TGTGCCAGCAGCTCGAGTTTGGTCGGCTACACCTTC. Full variable domain (rest looked up from reference TRBV11-2 and TRBJ1-2): EAGVAQSPRYKIIEKRQSVAFWCNPISGHATLYWYQQILGQGPKLLIQFQNNGVVDDSQLPKDRFSAERLKGVDSTLKIQPAKLEDSAVYLCASSSSLVGYTFGSGTRLTVV.

At least ten counts were recorded for this clonotype. The chain is built from TRBV12-3 or TRBV12-4 and TRBJ2-4, with 7 positions matching TRBD2. CDR3 length: 15 amino acids. V was clipped by 5 bases and J by 1 base; unmatched bases: 5. In nucleotides, the CDR3 is TGTGCCAGCAGTCTGGCGGGAGCGGCCAAAAACATTCAGTACTTC. Encoded protein: CASSLAGAAKNIQYF.

The CDR3 here is CGGAERPYNEQFF. CDR3 DNA sequence: TGCGGGGGGGCCGAGCGTCCCTACAATGAGCAGTTCTTC. The chain has TRBV20-1 and TRBJ2-1, with D possibly matching TRBD2 (7 bases). The length of the CDR3 is 13 residues. Germline V gives CDR1 DFQATT, CDR2 SNEGSKA (reference sequence).

The chain couples TRBV4-1 to TRBJ2-5, with 9 nucleotides matching TRBD1. Germline values: CDR1 MGHRA, CDR2 YSYEKL. With V trimmed by 4 bases and J by 3 bases, 6 bases remained unmatched. This CDR3 contains 15 residues. The CDR3 is CASSRETGGKETQYF. The CDR3 coding sequence is TGCGCCAGCAGCCGAGAGACAGGGGGGAAAGAGACCCAGTACTTC.

The V call is TRBV29-1, the J call TRBJ1-3, with 7 bases matching TRBD1. This CDR3 region has 15 residues. CDR1 SQVTM and CDR2 ANQGSEA come from the germline V gene. V lost 8 bases and J lost 0; bases outside the gene matches: 10. The CDR3 here is CSTSLGQNSGNTIYF. Here the CDR3 DNA reads TGCAGCACCAGTTTGGGACAGAACTCTGGAAACACCATATATTTT.

This clonotype showed up just a few times. The V and J genes are TRBV7-9 and TRBJ1-2; D unclear. The germline V gene has CDR1 SEHNR and CDR2 FQNEAQ (reference sequence). The CDR3 is 13 amino acids. V was shortened by 1 base and J by 2 bases, with 5 bases between the two germline ends. CDR3 in amino acids: CASSLEDNYGYTF. The DNA of the CDR3 is TGTGCCAGCAGCTTAGAGGACAACTATGGCTACACCTTC.

V is TRBV3-1 and J is TRBJ2-7; no clear D. The germline V gene has CDR1 LGHDT and CDR2 YNNKEL (reference sequence). The CDR3 extends over 11 amino acids. V was shortened by 5 bases and J by 4 bases, with 6 bases between the two germline ends. The CDR3 DNA sequence: TGTGCCAGCAGCAAACAGTACGAGCAGTACTTC. Encoded protein: CASSKQYEQYF.

This chain connects TRBV28 to TRBJ2-5, with D maybe TRBD1 (6 bases). With 6 bases removed from V and 5 bases from J, the gap between germline ends came to 22 bases. Germline V gene data show CDR1 as MDHEN and CDR2 as SYDVKM. The CDR3 is 16 amino acids. The CDR3: CASSSRDTPRGETQYF. Here the CDR3 DNA reads TGTGCCAGCAGCTCCCGGGACACCCCAAGGGGGGAGACCCAGTACTTC.

The chain links TRBV20-1 to TRBJ2-2, with D unclear. Germline V gene sequence: CDR1 DFQATT, CDR2 SNEGSKA (reference sequence). V dropped 8 bases and J dropped 0 bases, with 13 bases sitting between them. The CDR3 covers 14 residues. CDR3 region: CSPRLDANTGELFF. The CDR3 DNA is TGCAGTCCTCGGCTAGACGCGAACACCGGGGAGCTGTTTTTT.

The chain combines TRBV9 with TRBJ2-2; 10 bases map to TRBD2. Looked up from germline, CDR1 is SGDLS and CDR2 is YYNGEE. This CDR3 is built from 16 residues. Losses at the gene ends were 0 bases for V and 1 base for J; bases not matched to a gene: 0. CDR3 bases: TGTGCCAGCAGCGTAGGGACTAGCGGGAACACCGGGGAGCTGTTTTTT. Protein product: CASSVGTSGNTGELFF.

In this sample, this clonotype turned up once. Possible read error: a much larger clone is one base away. The genes are TRBV7-9 and TRBJ2-3, with 9 nucleotides matching TRBD2. Germline CDR1 and CDR2: SEHNR and FQNEAQ (reference sequence). This CDR3 is built from 18 residues. The J segment lost 2 bases and the V segment lost 5 bases, leaving 14 bases of the junction unmatched. This CDR3 is CASSPLAGRAHNTDTQYF. CDR3 sequence (DNA): TGTGCCAGCAGCCCTCTAGCGGGAAGGGCGCATAACACAGATACGCAGTATTTT.

The chain links TRBV5-1 to TRBJ2-1; D unclear. This CDR3 spans 15 amino acids. Germline-derived CDR1 and CDR2 are SGHRS and YFSETQ. The V gene lost 0 bases and the J gene lost 8 bases, with 15 bases spanning the gap. The CDR3 coding sequence is TGCGCCAGCAGCTTGGGTGCCCAAGCGTGGGATGAGCAGTTCTTC. It specifies CASSLGAQAWDEQFF.

This clonotype has at least ten counts. The chain recombines TRBV3-1 with TRBJ2-3; tentatively, D is TRBD2 (5 bases). The length of the CDR3 is 14 residues. Germline V gives CDR1 LGHDT, CDR2 YNNKEL (reference sequence). The V end lost 5 bases, the J end lost 0 bases, and 9 bases lay between the germline ends. CDR3 nucleotides: TGTGCCAGCAGCGCGACTATTAGCACAGATACGCAGTATTTT. It yields the protein CASSATISTDTQYF.

The chain is built from TRBV25-1 and TRBJ2-1; 9 nucleotides match TRBD2. CDR1 is MGHDK and CDR2 is SYGVNS in the germline V gene. The CDR3 is 18 residues long. V shed 1 base and J 7 bases; nucleotides not matched to a gene: 14. CDR3 nucleotide sequence: TGTGCCAGCAGTGAATTTACTAGCGGGCTAGTATTGATAAATGAGCAGTTCTTC. It encodes CASSEFTSGLVLINEQFF.

The chain is built from TRBV13 and TRBJ2-1; the match to TRBD2 covers 14 bases. The CDR3 length is 17 residues. The V and J ends lost 5 bases and 2 bases, in that order; junction bases with no gene match: 5. Germline CDR1 reads PRHDT; CDR2 reads FYEKMQ (reference sequence). The CDR3 DNA reads TGTGCCAGCAGCCCCGGGACTAGCGGGAGTCCCTACAATGAGCAGTTCTTC. Translation: CASSPGTSGSPYNEQFF.

This rearrangement joins TRBV6-2 or TRBV6-3 to TRBJ2-1; 10 bases agree with TRBD2. The junction had 7 bases not matched to a gene; V was cut back by 2 bases and J by 6 bases. CDR3 length: 16 amino acids. Germline lookup yields CDR1 MNHEY and CDR2 SVGEGT. For the CDR3, the DNA is TGTGCCAGCAGTTACGAGGCCGCTAGCGGGGGCAATGAGCAGTTCTTC. Translated, it gives CASSYEAASGGNEQFF.

This clonotype was found many times. The chain employs TRBV5-1 and TRBJ2-1; 12 nucleotides agree with TRBD2. Germline lookup yields CDR1 SGHRS and CDR2 YFSETQ. V trimming: 3 bases; J trimming: 3 bases; junction bases outside the gene matches: 7. CDR3 length equals 17 residues. CDR3 region: CASSWTSGAFDYNEQFF. The DNA of the CDR3 is TGCGCCAGCAGCTGGACTAGCGGGGCCTTCGACTACAATGAGCAGTTCTTC.

This clonotype has more than one count but fewer than ten. The chain recombines TRBV5-5 with TRBJ1-2; 9 bases align to TRBD1. Germline trimming cut 4 bases from V and 7 bases from J; bases unmatched to any gene: 8. The germline CDR1 and CDR2 sequences are SGHKS and YYEKEE (reference sequence). The CDR3 contains 14 residues. CDR3 protein: CASSRVGQGGGYTF. In DNA form, the CDR3 reads TGTGCCAGCAGCCGAGTGGGACAGGGTGGTGGCTACACCTTC.